The rows below give T cell receptor beta chains drawn from one sample of a study of OX40 agonist ivuxolimab in advanced cancers. Clones were read by immunoSEQ multiplex PCR, and TCRdb kept only the in-frame ones, dropping some. The table includes tens of thousands of clones, 89% detected once. The material was CD4+ or CD8+ T cells sorted from blood, obtained in a trial of the OX40 agonist ivuxolimab. The receptor set was obtained from an adult with an advanced solid tumor such as melanoma, head and neck, liver or kidney cancer. Both conserved end residues are part of each CDR3. The D gene is left open where the match is weak. The size of a clone is reported for some rows only, either as once, few or many, or as a class for expanded clones.

CDR3nt: TGTGCCACCAGCAGGGCCGGGACGCAAAAATTCACAGATACGCAGTATTTT
CDR3aa: CATSRAGTQKFTDTQYF
d_gene: -
j_gene: TRBJ2-3
v_gene: TRBV15
abundance: -

CDR3nt: TGCGCCAGCAGCCCGGACAGCCTCAGGGGGAACACTGAAGCTTTCTTT
CDR3aa: CASSPDSLRGNTEAFF
d_gene: -
j_gene: TRBJ1-1
v_gene: TRBV5-1
abundance: once

CDR3nt: TGTGCCAGCAGCGTAGGCGCGTTTGCCGAGCAGTACTTC
CDR3aa: CASSVGAFAEQYF
d_gene: -
j_gene: TRBJ2-7
v_gene: TRBV9
abundance: -

CDR3nt: TGTGCCAGCACAGTCGACCCGGCCCCGGTAGAGCAGTACTTC
CDR3aa: CASTVDPAPVEQYF
d_gene: -
j_gene: TRBJ2-7
v_gene: TRBV6-1
abundance: -

CDR3nt: TGCGCCAGCAGTGGACCCGGGACAGCCAACACTGAAGCTTTCTTT
CDR3aa: CASSGPGTANTEAFF
d_gene: TRBD1
j_gene: TRBJ1-1
v_gene: TRBV5-1
abundance: -

CDR3nt: TGCGCCAGCAGCAGACAGAGTTCCACTGAAGCTTTCTTT
CDR3aa: CASSRQSSTEAFF
d_gene: -
j_gene: TRBJ1-1
v_gene: TRBV5-1
abundance: -

CDR3nt: TGTGCCAGCAGCCCCCAACGAGCAAACACCATATATTTT
CDR3aa: CASSPQRANTIYF
d_gene: -
j_gene: TRBJ1-3
v_gene: TRBV5-6
abundance: -

CDR3nt: TGTGCCAGCAGCTTGAGTGCAGGAGGAGGGGGGATCACAGATACGCAGTATTTT
CDR3aa: CASSLSAGGGGITDTQYF
d_gene: -
j_gene: TRBJ2-3
v_gene: TRBV5-6
abundance: -

CDR3nt: TGTGCCAGTAGTATAGAGGTGGGACTGGGCGAGCAGTTCTTC
CDR3aa: CASSIEVGLGEQFF
d_gene: -
j_gene: TRBJ2-1
v_gene: TRBV19
abundance: -

CDR3nt: TGTGCCTGGAACACACAGGGGGCGCATACTGAAGCTTTCTTT
CDR3aa: CAWNTQGAHTEAFF
d_gene: TRBD1
j_gene: TRBJ1-1
v_gene: TRBV30
abundance: -

CDR3nt: TGTGCCAGCAAAGGGGGCGGGAATGAGCAGTTCTTC
CDR3aa: CASKGGGNEQFF
d_gene: TRBD1
j_gene: TRBJ2-1
v_gene: TRBV7-9
abundance: -

CDR3nt: TGTGCCAGCTCACCTGGGGGAGGCTACACCTTC
CDR3aa: CASSPGGGYTF
d_gene: -
j_gene: TRBJ1-2
v_gene: TRBV18
abundance: -

CDR3nt: TGCGCCAGCAGCTTGGGGGATGGCGGGAGGGCCGACGAGCAGTACTTC
CDR3aa: CASSLGDGGRADEQYF
d_gene: TRBD2
j_gene: TRBJ2-7
v_gene: TRBV5-1
abundance: -

CDR3nt: TGTGCCAGCAGCGAAGGAGGGCAAGGATTGACCTACGAGCAGTACTTC
CDR3aa: CASSEGGQGLTYEQYF
d_gene: -
j_gene: TRBJ2-7
v_gene: TRBV5-4
abundance: -